This T cell receptor (beta chain) came from a study of blood T cell repertoires in COVID-19. Study details: COVID-19 samples collected from the United States, Italy and Spain covered acute and convalescent phases. T cells, B-cell-depleted T cells, or PBMCs provided the cDNA or gDNA that served as material.

Study processing details: Amplification from reference gene primers served as the basis for estimated nucleated cell counts. This table comes from immunoSEQ multiplex PCR, and its TCRdb copy is limited to in-frame clones, with some not included. V and J calls and clone size are as listed in that table; D and trimming were resolved from the DNA. The profile shows a few hundred thousand clones, about 80% of them singletons. Trimming removed 4 bases at V and 10 bases at J, with 14 bases between. This CDR3 contains 13 residues. Per the germline V gene, CDR1 is SGHTA and CDR2 is FQGNSA. The TCR was taken from a woman at least 80 years old with acute or convalescent COVID-19. The chain recombines TRBV7-2 with TRBJ2-1, with D possibly being TRBD1 (6 bases). The sequencing sample was made of peripheral blood. The CDR3 loop is CASSSAPGEEQFF. Here the CDR3 DNA reads TGTGCCAGCAGCTCGGCCCCAGGGGAGGAGCAGTTCTTC.